This T cell receptor (beta chain) was identified in a study of glioma-infiltrating T cells after dendritic cell vaccination (TCRdb year 2016). As for the study more broadly: The cohort comprised approximately 15 glioblastoma patients from Phase I and II dendritic cell vaccination trials, 9 newly diagnosed and 6 with recurrent disease. Autologous tumor lysate-pulsed dendritic cell vaccination was administered to the patients between about 2002 and 2013. The vaccine was prepared from monocyte-derived dendritic cells that were cultured for 6 to 7 days with IL-4 and GM-CSF and then pulsed overnight with autologous tumor lysate. Each patient was given three intradermal dendritic cell vaccine injections, spaced two weeks apart, in the arm below the axilla. Tumor-infiltrating lymphocyte content was quantified and tumor and blood repertoires were compared in dendritic cell-vaccinated glioblastoma patients by deep sequencing of TCR beta CDR3 regions. Survival after dendritic cell vaccination was correlated with TCR sequencing metrics, including TIL content and tumor-blood repertoire overlap.

As for this clone: It has no known antigen specificity. No base quality information exists; no much larger clone differs at one position.

CDR1 and CDR2 are drawn from the germline V gene: SGHTA, FQGTGA. The CDR3 starts with the cysteine, ends with the phenylalanine, and has 14 residues. Just CDR3 DNA is preserved here, 42 bases in frame from base 1. Deletion took 5 bases off V and 5 bases off J, with a span of 15 bases between the germline ends. Using the immunoSEQ assay, TCRB CDR3 regions were amplified from about 1.9 micrograms of genomic DNA, or from all available DNA when less than that was on hand. The multiplex PCR employed 60 forward primers targeting TCR V beta segments and 13 reverse primers targeting J beta segments. Synthetic control templates were spiked into each sample at limiting dilution to estimate reads per starting template. Reads of 87 bp were generated by sequencing on the Illumina HiSeq System. The authors processed their data as follows. PCR and sequencing errors were removed by merging closely related sequences with a nearest neighbor algorithm. TCR overlap was measured as the percentage of unique tumor TCR beta sequences that were also present in the peripheral blood of the same patient. TCRdb mirrors the immuneACCESS table, restricted to in-frame sequences. Some clones are absent from its copies; in checked studies, under half trace to an unresolved V gene, and the reason for the others is unknown. D and trimming were read from the DNA, whereas the V and J calls and clone size are those reported in that table. The sample data list around 78,000 clones, and about 85% of these were observed just once. 8.5% of the sample comes from the top ten.

Read against the paper, the sample's time point label means: after dendritic cell vaccination, including at tumor progression/relapse. Patients were selected on the basis of adequate residual fresh-frozen tumor tissue and more than two years of available survival data. Molecular status otherwise varied across the glioblastoma patients, but none of them carried an isocitrate dehydrogenase mutation. PBMC were collected before vaccination, two weeks after the third vaccination, and at tumor progression if progression occurred. The Qiagen DNeasy Blood extraction Kit was used for extraction of genomic DNA. The paper as a whole reports these results and caveats: TCR clonality showed no direct relationship with survival, which suggests that a diverse polyclonal response may matter. The cohort was small and heterogeneous, only a few patients had full blood and tumor sets, and even fewer had initial-recurrent tumor pairs. After dendritic cell vaccination, a higher estimated pretreatment TIL content predicted longer time to progression and longer overall survival. The three-group TCR overlap response model was described as speculative and requiring prospective validation.

The chain joins TRBV7-3 to TRBJ2-5, with TRBD2 tentatively as D gene (5 bases match). This receptor was taken from a human donor with glioblastoma. The sample was blood, taken after dendritic cell vaccination. The nucleotide sequence reads as follows: TGTGCCAGCAGCCCTCCGATCGGGAATGAGACCCAGTACTTC. The encoded protein is CASSPPIGNETQYF. Supplemented by the reference TRBV7-3 and TRBJ2-5 proteins around the CDR3, the complete variable domain is GAGVSQTPSNKVTEKGKYVELRCDPISGHTALYWYRQSLGQGPEFLIYFQGTGAADDSGLPNDRFFAVRPEGSVSTLKIQRTERGDSAVYLCASSPPIGNETQYFGPGTRLLVL.